This T cell receptor beta chain was obtained from a study of blood T cells in healthy people across ages. General study results and limits: More naive CD4+ cells and higher diversity marked long-lived donors relative to aged donors.

Comment on this clonotype: What it recognizes is unknown.

Germline values: CDR1 SGHDT, CDR2 YYEEEE. This CDR3 is built from 18 residues. The V end lost 4 bases, the J end lost 0 bases, and 21 bases lay between the germline ends. For the second PCR, which ran for about 6 to 11 cycles, a sample-barcoded 5' primer and a J-beta primer mix were used. TCRdb called the 5' RACE reads again in MiXCR, with one record for every CDR3 protein. This table holds hundreds of thousands of distinct CDR3 sequences, 45% to 70% found once. The J gene is TRBJ2-3, the V gene TRBV5-6; the D is unclear. The sample taken for sequencing was blood. The clonotype comes from a man aged 40-49 years in good health. CDR3: CASSHQLAGGTSTDTQYF. CDR3 sequence (DNA): TGTGCCAGCAGCCACCAATTGGCAGGCGGCACTAGCACAGATACGCAGTATTTT. The complete variable domain, with remaining parts taken from reference TRBV5-6 and TRBJ2-3, reads DAGVTQSPTHLIKTRGQQVTLRCSPKSGHDTVSWYQQALGQGPQFIFQYYEEEERQRGNFPDRFSGHQFPNYSSELNVNALLLGDSALYLCASSHQLAGGTSTDTQYFGPGTRLTVL.